This T cell receptor beta chain is from a study of blood T cell repertoires in COVID-19. For the study at large: Donors in the United States, Italy and Spain gave samples during acute or convalescent COVID-19. T cells, B-cell-depleted T cells, or PBMCs supplied cDNA or gDNA.

The CDR3 totals 17 residues. In the source study's methods: Amplifying reference gene primers gave estimates of nucleated cell counts. The assay was immunoSEQ multiplex PCR, and TCRdb's table has in-frame clones only and misses some. That table gives V, J and clone size, and the DNA gave D and trimming. The data contain some 200,000 clones, 80% to 85% of them singletons. Sequenced sample: peripheral blood. The chain recombines TRBV1 with TRBJ1-3; the table names TRBD1, a call not compared with the DNA. TRBV1 is a known pseudogene. The TCR sequence derives from a woman older than 75 with active or convalescent COVID-19. CDR3: CTSSLRQGYNSGNTIYF. The DNA of the CDR3 is TGCACCAGCAGCCTCCGACAGGGCTATAACTCTGGAAACACCATATATTTT.